Below are 8 T cell receptor beta chains sequenced from a single sample in a study of blood T cell repertoires in COVID-19 (dated by TCRdb to the early 2020s). Library prep was done by the immunoSEQ multiplex PCR assay. TCRdb provides this immuneACCESS table in a form limited to in-frame rearrangements. Some clones are lacking; in checked studies, under half of them reflect an unresolved V gene, and why the rest are absent is not known. Counted in this sample were 390,000 or so clones; around 87% of them appeared once. Jointly, the top ten make up 10% of the sample. The specimen was peripheral blood. The receptors derive from a woman in her twenties or thirties with COVID-19, enrolled during active disease.

The rearrangement links TRBV2 to TRBJ2-6; no reliable D call. V shed 6 bases and J shed 0 bases, with 3 bases lying between them. This CDR3 comprises 13 residues. Germline CDR1 reads SNHLY; CDR2 reads FYNNEI. This CDR3 is CASRSSGANVLTF. The CDR3 coding sequence is TGTGCCAGCAGGAGCTCTGGGGCCAACGTCCTGACTTTC.

The rearrangement joins TRBV5-4 to TRBJ2-1; weak D call: TRBD2 (6 bases). The CDR3 totals 14 residues. Germline V gene data show CDR1 as SGHNT and CDR2 as YYREEE (reference sequence). Deletions cut 2 bases from V and 6 bases from J, with 12 bases between. The CDR3 loop is CASSFTGSPNEQFF. As DNA, the CDR3 is TGTGCCAGCAGCTTTACCGGGAGTCCCAATGAGCAGTTCTTC.

This chain uses TRBV7-9 with TRBJ2-7; 9 bases line up with TRBD2. This CDR3 is built from 16 residues. Germline V gene lookup returns CDR1 SEHNR and CDR2 FQNEAQ (reference sequence). V was pared by 4 bases and J by 4 bases, with 11 bases of the junction left unmatched. CDR3 nucleotides: TGTGCCAGCAGCTCCAACCAGCGGGAGGCCATATACGAGCAGTACTTC. This gives the protein CASSSNQREAIYEQYF.

The genes are TRBV7-3 and TRBJ2-3, with TRBD1 matching 10 bases. CDR3 length equals 15 residues. Germline V lookup: CDR1 SGHTA, CDR2 FQGTGA. The junction had 7 bases not matched to a gene; V was cut back by 4 bases and J by 6 bases. The CDR3 loop is CASSSTGGVVDTQYF. CDR3 in DNA: TGTGCCAGCAGCTCGACAGGGGGCGTGGTGGATACGCAGTATTTT.

The chain is built from TRBV4-1 and TRBJ1-5; D unclear. The ends were cut back, 6 bases at V and 6 bases at J, with 15 bases in the middle. The CDR3 spans 14 residues. Germline loops: CDR1 MGHRA, CDR2 YSYEKL. Here the CDR3 DNA reads TGCGCCAGCAGTATGACCGGGGTGGGTCAGCCCCAGCATTTT. Translated: CASSMTGVGQPQHF.

V and J are TRBV5-1 and TRBJ1-1; tentatively, D is TRBD1 (5 bases). The germline V and J ends were trimmed by 5 bases and 4 bases, with 12 bases remaining between them. The germline gives CDR1 SGHRS, CDR2 YFSETQ. CDR3 length: 13 residues. The CDR3 coding sequence is TGCGCCAGCAGTATCAGGGAAGGCACTGAAGCTTTCTTT. It yields the protein CASSIREGTEAFF. The variable domain in full, with the rest retrieved from reference TRBV5-1 and TRBJ1-1, is KAGVTQTPRYLIKTRGQQVTLSCSPISGHRSVSWYQQTPGQGLQFLFEYFSETQRNKGNFPGRFSGRQFSNSRSEMNVSTLELGDSALYLCASSIREGTEAFFGQGTRLTVV.

This clone has a single count. The gene calls are TRBV2 and TRBJ1-4, with 12 bases lining up with TRBD1. The CDR3 extends over 18 amino acids. The germline CDR1 and CDR2 sequences are SNHLY and FYNNEI. Trimming at V came to 4 bases and at J to 7 bases, leaving 13 bases not matched to a gene. This chain's CDR3 is CASSGGWDRGRAGEKLFF. CDR3 nucleotides: TGTGCCAGCAGTGGGGGCTGGGACAGGGGGCGAGCCGGTGAAAAACTGTTTTTT.

V gene TRBV19 combines with J gene TRBJ2-1, with TRBD2 matching over 10 bases. The V segment lost 6 bases and the J segment 2 bases; nucleotides outside the gene matches: 13. This CDR3 has 18 amino acids. Germline V gene sequence: CDR1 LNHDA, CDR2 SQIVND (reference sequence). As DNA, the CDR3 is TGTGCCAGTAGCCGCTATTGGGTGGGACTAGCGCCCTACAATGAGCAGTTCTTC. This sequence encodes CASSRYWVGLAPYNEQFF.